This T cell receptor (beta chain) comes out of a study of blood T cell repertoires in COVID-19. Method: immunoSEQ multiplex PCR; TCRdb's copy keeps in-frame clones and lacks some. The sample lists over 200,000 clones, about 89% seen once, with 1% to 1.5% in the top ten. V lost 0 bases to trimming and J lost 0 bases, with 4 bases between them. CDR3 length: 14 residues. Germline V CDR1 and CDR2: SEHNR, FQNEAQ (reference sequence). Remarks on this clone: The sample contains more than one DNA sequence encoding this CDR3.

This TCR was recovered from a human donor in a cohort exposed to, infected with or recovered from COVID-19 (not recorded which). The donor label of this sample is uncertain. Sample: PBMCs or T cells enriched from blood (not recorded which). V gene TRBV7-9 combines with J gene TRBJ2-3; D is ambiguous. The CDR3 DNA follows: TGTGCCAGCAGCTTAGCCCAGAGCACAGATACGCAGTATTTT. It yields the protein CASSLAQSTDTQYF.